The TCR beta chain described here comes from a study of monozygotic twins with cystic fibrosis. On the study more broadly: Library input was 2.5 to 3.5 micrograms of fragmented DNA, with 15 PCR cycles.

Trimming took 2 bases from V and 3 from J; bases not matched to a gene: 4. This CDR3 spans 16 amino acids. Germline V lookup: CDR1 SGHVS, CDR2 FQNEAQ. The protocol was immunoSEQ multiplex PCR, while the TCRdb copy is restricted to in-frame clones and leaves out a portion. The sample has approximately 21,000 clones; around 87% are singletons. Sequenced: blood. This TCR derives from a young woman with cystic fibrosis. This chain links TRBV7-8 with TRBJ2-1; 10 positions match TRBD2. The CDR3 DNA reads TGTGCCAGCAGCTTATCCCCTAGCGGGGGCTACAATGAGCAGTTCTTC. It yields the protein CASSLSPSGGYNEQFF.